Below are 26 T cell receptor beta chains sequenced from a single sample in a study of neoadjuvant anti-PD-1 for oral cavity cancer. Repertoires were generated with immunoSEQ multiplex PCR, while TCRdb's copy carries only in-frame clones and drops some. The sample has 72,000 or so clones, about 90% seen once. Time point described: after neoadjuvant nivolumab, at surgical resection. The material sequenced was PBMCs, taken after nivolumab (anti-PD-1) treatment. The receptors originated from a person aged 40 to 85 with oral cavity squamous cell carcinoma.

This clone was recorded a few times. The chain couples TRBV28 to TRBJ2-5; D perhaps matches TRBD1 (6 bases). The V gene's germline CDR1 is MDHEN and CDR2 SYDVKM. V was cut by 4 bases and J by 2 bases, with 8 bases left in between. The CDR3 covers 13 residues. This CDR3 reads CASSYREQETQYF. The CDR3 DNA follows: TGTGCCAGCAGTTACAGGGAACAAGAGACCCAGTACTTC.

V gene TRBV10-2 combines with J gene TRBJ1-1; a weak D match, TRBD1 (5 bases). V was cut by 6 bases and J by 5 bases, with 16 bases left in between. Germline V gene lookup returns CDR1 WSHSY and CDR2 SAAADI. The CDR3 is made up of 14 amino acids. The CDR3 nucleotides are TGCGCCAGCAGCAGGGACCCGGTGGGGACTGAAGCTTTCTTT. Residues: CASSRDPVGTEAFF.

The genes are TRBV2 and TRBJ1-4; possibly TRBD1 for D (5 bases). CDR1 and CDR2 from the germline V gene are SNHLY and FYNNEI. The CDR3 is 15 residues long. V was shortened by 3 bases and J by 7 bases, with 15 bases between the two germline ends. The CDR3 here is CASSDWTTGGEKLFF. The CDR3 coding sequence is TGTGCCAGCAGTGATTGGACAACAGGTGGTGAAAAACTGTTTTTT.

This chain links TRBV4-1 with TRBJ2-5; tentative D call: TRBD1 (6 bases). The V gene lost 4 bases and the J gene lost 1 base, with 19 bases spanning the gap. The CDR3 consists of 17 residues. Germline V CDR1 and CDR2: MGHRA, YSYEKL. The CDR3 region has the DNA TGCGCCAGCAGCCCTTCGAGGGGGAAACCGCCCCAAGAGACCCAGTACTTC. Amino acids: CASSPSRGKPPQETQYF.

J is TRBJ2-1 and V is TRBV5-1, with 7 nucleotides matching TRBD2. Unmatched junction bases numbered 6, after V lost 0 bases and J lost 3 bases. The CDR3 extends over 16 amino acids. Looked up from germline, CDR1 is SGHRS and CDR2 is YFSETQ. The DNA for the CDR3 is TGCGCCAGCAGCTTGGCTTTGTCTAGCGGCTACAATGAGCAGTTCTTC. This gives the protein CASSLALSSGYNEQFF.

J is TRBJ2-7 and V is TRBV20-1; the D is unclear. Germline V CDR1 and CDR2: DFQATT, SNEGSKA (reference sequence). V dropped 3 bases and J dropped 3 bases, with 6 bases sitting between them. The CDR3 contains 11 residues. CDR3 DNA sequence: TGCAGTGCTAGGCAGGTCTACGAGCAGTACTTC. Its translation: CSARQVYEQYF.

V usage is TRBV7-3 and J usage is TRBJ2-2; D call uncertain. Germline CDR1 and CDR2: SGHTA and FQGTGA. This CDR3 is 13 amino acids long. Trimming left V 5 bases short and J 5 bases short, with 9 bases between. CDR3 DNA sequence: TGTGCCAGCAGCCCAACCTCAACCGGGGAGCTGTTTTTT. Translation: CASSPTSTGELFF.

The DNA for the CDR3 is TGCGCCAGCAGCTTGGGACAGGGAATGGGAGAGACCCAGTACTTC. This translates into CASSLGQGMGETQYF. The rearrangement joins TRBV5-1 to TRBJ2-5; 7 positions agree with TRBD1. The ends lost 0 bases at V and 4 bases at J; junction bases unmatched: 6. CDR3 length equals 15 residues. The germline V gene encodes CDR1 SGHRS and CDR2 YFSETQ.

The chain has TRBV27 and TRBJ2-7, with D possibly matching TRBD2 (5 bases). V was clipped by 8 bases and J by 3 bases, with 5 bases between them. Germline V gives CDR1 MNHEY, CDR2 SMNVEV (reference sequence). This CDR3 comprises 10 residues. CDR3 DNA: TGTGCCAGCCGGGACTACGAGCAGTACTTC. This codes for CASRDYEQYF.

The rearrangement joins TRBV10-3 to TRBJ2-1, with D unresolved. V gave up 2 bases and J gave up 4 bases, with 9 bases separating them. CDR3 length: 14 residues. The germline gives CDR1 ENHRY, CDR2 SYGVKD. The CDR3 sequence is CAISEGEWYNEQFF. The CDR3 coding sequence is TGTGCCATCAGTGAGGGGGAATGGTACAATGAGCAGTTCTTC.

This sequence joins TRBV18 and TRBJ1-1, with 11 bases fitting TRBD1. Germline CDR1 reads KGHSH; CDR2 reads LQKENI. With V trimmed by 4 bases and J by 3 bases, 10 bases remained unmatched. This CDR3 comprises 17 residues. The CDR3 nucleotides are TGTGCCAGCTCACTATCTCTTGGACAGGGGGCGGACACTGAAGCTTTCTTT. This encodes CASSLSLGQGADTEAFF.

The V and J genes are TRBV6-5 and TRBJ1-2; D gene ambiguous. Per germline, CDR1 MNHEY and CDR2 SVGAGI. The V end lost 6 bases, the J end lost 8 bases, and 13 bases lay between the germline ends. The CDR3 contains 12 residues. The CDR3: CASSRTGGGYTF. The CDR3, as DNA: TGTGCCAGCAGCCGGACGGGAGGGGGCTACACCTTC.

CDR3 in amino acids: CASSQVRPAGGYTF. Here the CDR3 DNA reads TGCGCCAGCAGCCAAGTGCGCCCGGCTGGGGGCTACACCTTC. This chain joins TRBV4-1 and TRBJ1-2; D ambiguous. The CDR3 contains 14 residues. V lost 1 base and J lost 8, with 14 bases in between. Germline values: CDR1 MGHRA, CDR2 YSYEKL.

The rearrangement joins TRBV10-3 to TRBJ2-7; the match to TRBD2 covers 9 bases. Germline V lookup: CDR1 ENHRY, CDR2 SYGVKD. The CDR3 spans 15 residues. Trimming cost V 6 bases and J 5 bases; bases outside gene matches: 11. This CDR3 is CAISTDSGSSHEQYF. The CDR3 DNA reads TGTGCCATCAGCACCGATAGCGGGAGTTCCCACGAGCAGTACTTC.

The chain combines TRBV5-1 with TRBJ2-1; 9 bases line up with TRBD2. The CDR3 has 15 amino acids. The germline CDR1 and CDR2 sequences are SGHRS and YFSETQ. V dropped 2 bases and J dropped 8; count of bases not matched to a gene: 8. The CDR3 loop reads CASSLGTSIRDEQFF. The DNA for the CDR3 is TGCGCCAGCAGCTTAGGGACTAGCATTCGGGATGAGCAGTTCTTC.

The V call is TRBV11-3, the J call TRBJ2-2, with 7 bases identical to TRBD1. Germline lookup yields CDR1 SGHNT and CDR2 YENEEA. J was trimmed by 3 bases and V by 5 bases; bases with no gene match: 6. CDR3 length equals 15 residues. CDR3 region: CASSLDRVHTGELFF. CDR3 DNA: TGTGCCAGCAGCCTCGACAGGGTTCACACCGGGGAGCTGTTTTTT.

J is TRBJ1-3 and V is TRBV10-3; tentatively, D is TRBD1 (5 bases). The germline gives CDR1 ENHRY, CDR2 SYGVKD. There are 14 residues in the CDR3. The V and J ends lost 6 bases and 0 bases respectively, with 9 bases between them. CDR3 coding DNA: TGTGCCATCAGGGCGGACATCTCTGGAAACACCATATATTTT. This translates into CAIRADISGNTIYF.

The chain employs TRBV19 and TRBJ1-1; TRBD1 agrees at 7 bases. Trimming removed 3 bases from V and 0 bases from J; junction bases left unmatched: 4. The CDR3 is 15 residues long. From germline, CDR1 is LNHDA and CDR2 SQIVND (reference sequence). This chain's CDR3 is CASSIRGAVNTEAFF. For the CDR3, the DNA is TGTGCCAGTAGTATCAGGGGGGCGGTGAACACTGAAGCTTTCTTT.

The chain carries TRBV7-3 and TRBJ2-5; the match to TRBD2 covers 9 bases. With V trimmed by 5 bases and J by 4 bases, 5 bases remained unmatched. Germline-derived CDR1 and CDR2 are SGHTA and FQGTGA. The CDR3 covers 14 residues. CDR3 sequence reads: CASSQSGGPETQYF. The CDR3 nucleotides read TGTGCCAGCAGCCAAAGCGGGGGGCCAGAGACCCAGTACTTC. Drawing the rest from reference TRBV7-3 and TRBJ2-5, the complete variable domain is GAGVSQTPSNKVTEKGKYVELRCDPISGHTALYWYRQSLGQGPEFLIYFQGTGAADDSGLPNDRFFAVRPEGSVSTLKIQRTERGDSAVYLCASSQSGGPETQYFGPGTRLLVL.

The chain has TRBV4-2 and TRBJ1-1; no firm D call. The CDR3 runs 16 residues. Trimming removed 1 base from V and 0 bases from J, with 12 bases in between. CDR1 and CDR2 (germline): LGHNA, YNFKEQ. Here the CDR3 reads CASSQAQLTVNTEAFF. The CDR3 nucleotides are TGTGCCAGCAGCCAAGCCCAGCTGACGGTGAACACTGAAGCTTTCTTT.

This clone was detected only once. The chain recombines TRBV6-5 with TRBJ2-5; TRBD2 matches at 7 bases. This CDR3 spans 14 amino acids. V lost 6 bases, J lost 5 bases, and 9 bases stayed unmatched. Germline loops: CDR1 MNHEY, CDR2 SVGAGI. CDR3 nucleotides: TGTGCCAGCAGCCCGACTAGCCTTGGGGAGACCCAGTACTTC. It is translated as CASSPTSLGETQYF.

This clone was recorded a few times. The rearrangement uses TRBV7-2 and TRBJ1-2; possible D gene TRBD1, 5 bases. The V end was cut by 6 bases, the J end by 5 bases, with 16 bases between. The CDR3 loop spans 14 amino acids. Germline V gives CDR1 SGHTA, CDR2 FQGNSA. This CDR3 reads CASRQDGTAYGYTF. The DNA for the CDR3 is TGTGCCAGCAGACAGGACGGGACGGCTTATGGCTACACCTTC.

The chain carries TRBV30 and TRBJ2-7; D is possibly TRBD2 (6 bases). The CDR3 is 14 amino acids. Germline V gives CDR1 GTSNPN, CDR2 SVGIG (reference sequence). V was clipped by 2 bases and J by 5 bases, with 16 bases between them. The CDR3 DNA follows: TGTGCCTGGAGTAGGACTATCCAAGGGGACGAGCAGTACTTC. Protein sequence: CAWSRTIQGDEQYF.

The chain uses TRBV7-3 and TRBJ2-2, with 8 bases fitting TRBD1. Germline loops: CDR1 SGHTA, CDR2 FQGTGA. V lost 6 bases to trimming and J lost 2 bases; unmatched junction nucleotides: 5. The length of the CDR3 is 15 residues. The DNA for the CDR3 is TGTGCCAGCAGGCCGGGACAGGAAAACACCGGGGAGCTGTTTTTT. Protein: CASRPGQENTGELFF.

The gene calls are TRBV4-1 and TRBJ2-7; D not resolved. V lost 3 bases to trimming and J lost 0 bases, with 18 bases between them. CDR1 MGHRA and CDR2 YSYEKL come from the germline V gene. CDR3 size: 17 residues. CDR3 bases: TGCGCCAGCAGCCATGCGTATTCGAGGATTAGCTCCTACGAGCAGTACTTC. It is translated as CASSHAYSRISSYEQYF.

The V call is TRBV6-4, the J call TRBJ2-3, with 9 positions matching TRBD1. From germline, CDR1 is MRHNA and CDR2 SNTAGT. CDR3 size: 15 residues. With 3 bases clipped from V and 3 bases from J, the junction kept 4 bases outside the gene matches. CDR3 in amino acids: CASSEQGARTDTQYF. CDR3 nucleotide sequence: TGTGCCAGCAGTGAACAGGGGGCGCGGACAGATACGCAGTATTTT.